This T cell receptor (beta chain) was retrieved from a study of OX40 agonist ivuxolimab in advanced cancers. Study-level results: Relatively little clonal expansion, among the lowest observed, appeared in partial responders at 0.1-3.0 mg/kg.

Note on this clone: Its target is unknown. Other DNA sequences from this sample encode an identical CDR3 as well.

Profiled with immunoSEQ multiplex PCR; TCRdb holds only in-frame clones, not every one. The sample consists of 45,000 to 65,000 clones, approximately 83% of them appearing once. This CDR3 has 14 amino acids. Germline loops: CDR1 LNHNV, CDR2 YYDKDF (reference sequence). V lost 1 base and J lost 2, with 6 bases in between. This clonotype originated in an adult with an advanced solid tumor such as melanoma, head and neck, liver or kidney cancer. V usage is TRBV15 and J usage is TRBJ1-5; D is unresolved. The sample in question was CD4+ or CD8+ T cells sorted from blood, obtained in a trial of the OX40 agonist ivuxolimab. In DNA, the CDR3 is TGTGCCACCAGCAGAGTGGGTGGCAATCAGCCCCAGCATTTT. It specifies CATSRVGGNQPQHF.